This is a list of T cell receptor beta chains from one sample in a study of T cells in Graves' hyperthyroidism and ophthalmopathy. MiXCR was run by TCRdb on the multiplex PCR reads, yielding one entry per CDR3 protein. Of hundreds of thousands of distinct CDR3 sequences in the sample, roughly 15% were seen once. Material: blood. Source of these receptors: a woman in her twenties or thirties with Graves' hyperthyroidism. CDR3s include the opening cysteine and the closing phenylalanine or tryptophan. Each record gives: D gene, V gene, J gene, clone size, CDR3 length, CDR3 DNA, CDR3 protein. D genes are given only for firm matches. The size entry is marked missing in some rows and otherwise reads once, few, many or a size class.

-	TRBV28	TRBJ1-4	-	16	TGTGCCAGCAGTTTAGGGGGGGCAGGGCGTAATGAAAAACTGTTTTTT	CASSLGGAGRNEKLFF
-	TRBV24-1	TRBJ2-2	-	11	TGTGCCACCCTCGGCACCGGGGAGCTGTTTTTT	CATLGTGELFF
-	TRBV3-1	TRBJ1-5	many	13	TGTGCCAGCAGCCAAGAAGGGCATCAGCCCCAGCATTTT	CASSQEGHQPQHF
TRBD1	TRBV5-1	TRBJ1-1	many	15	TGCGCCAGCAGCCAGCTGGGACAGCGAAACACTGAAGCTTTCTTT	CASSQLGQRNTEAFF
-	TRBV9	TRBJ2-3	few	15	TGTGCCAGCAGCGTAGGGGCCAAAAGCACAGATACGCAGTATTTT	CASSVGAKSTDTQYF
-	TRBV12-5	TRBJ2-5	few	13	TGTGCTAGTGGTCTCGACTCATTGGAGACCCAGTACTTC	CASGLDSLETQYF
-	TRBV9	TRBJ1-6	few	15	TGTGCCAGCAGCGTAGGATCGGGGCGGGGGTCACCCCTCCACTTT	CASSVGSGRGSPLHF
-	TRBV20-1	TRBJ2-2	-	14	TGCAGTGCTCGGTCCACCTCGAACACCGGGGAGCTGTTTTTT	CSARSTSNTGELFF
TRBD1	TRBV5-6	TRBJ1-1	many	13	TGTGCCAGCAGCCCGGACAGGGGGCGCGCAGCTTTCTTT	CASSPDRGRAAFF
TRBD2	TRBV25-1	TRBJ2-1	-	14	TGTGCCACCTTAGCGGGAGCTAGCTACAATGAGCAGTTCTTC	CATLAGASYNEQFF
TRBD1	TRBV30	TRBJ1-5	many	15	TGTGCCTGGAGTGCGGGGACAGGGGGCAATCAGCCCCAGCATTTT	CAWSAGTGGNQPQHF
TRBD1	TRBV2	TRBJ2-7	-	13	TGTGCCAGCGGACAGGGTAGGGCCCACGAGCAGTACTTC	CASGQGRAHEQYF
-	TRBV19	TRBJ2-7	-	14	TGTGCCAGTAGTATAGCCGGGAAATCCTACGAGCAGTACTTC	CASSIAGKSYEQYF
TRBD2	TRBV5-1	TRBJ2-3	many	16	TGCGCCAGCAGCCCACGACTAGCGGGAGTTACAGATACGCAGTATTTT	CASSPRLAGVTDTQYF
-	TRBV29-1	TRBJ1-2	-	12	TGCAGCGTTGAAGATCCGGGGATCCTCCCTTCCTTC	CSVEDPGILPSF
-	TRBV28	TRBJ2-1	many	17	TGTGCCAGCAGTTCCTCTAAGGTACAATCCCCCTACAATGAGCAGTTCTTC	CASSSSKVQSPYNEQFF
TRBD1	TRBV30	TRBJ1-6	many	14	TGTGCCTGGAGTGCGGGACAGCCGAATTCACCCCTCCACTTT	CAWSAGQPNSPLHF
-	TRBV13	TRBJ2-7	many	14	TGTGCCAGCAGCTTAGGGTCATTTGGCTACGAGCAGTACTTC	CASSLGSFGYEQYF
TRBD2	TRBV2	TRBJ2-7	-	15	TGTGCCAGCATGGGGGTAGCGGGAGCCTCCTACGAGCAGTACTTC	CASMGVAGASYEQYF
-	TRBV19	TRBJ2-2	-	13	TGTGCCAGTAGTATCGGGACTTTCGGGGAGCTGTTTTTT	CASSIGTFGELFF
-	TRBV24-1	TRBJ2-6	-	14	TGTGCCACCGATCCGGGGTCTGGGGCCAACGTCCTGACTTTC	CATDPGSGANVLTF
TRBD1	TRBV30	TRBJ1-5	many	14	TGTGCCTGGAGCGTTGGACAGGGCAATCAGCCCCAGCATTTT	CAWSVGQGNQPQHF